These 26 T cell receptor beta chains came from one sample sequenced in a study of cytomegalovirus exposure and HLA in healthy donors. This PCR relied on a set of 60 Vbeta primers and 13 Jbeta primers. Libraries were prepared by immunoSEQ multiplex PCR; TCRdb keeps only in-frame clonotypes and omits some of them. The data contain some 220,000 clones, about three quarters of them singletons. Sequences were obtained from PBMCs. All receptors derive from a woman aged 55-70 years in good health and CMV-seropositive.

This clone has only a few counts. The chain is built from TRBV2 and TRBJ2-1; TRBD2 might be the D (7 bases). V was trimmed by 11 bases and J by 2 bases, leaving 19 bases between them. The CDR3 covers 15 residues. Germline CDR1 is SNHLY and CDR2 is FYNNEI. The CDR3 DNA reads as TGTGCCTCCCAAGGGGGGGGGTCCCCCTACAATGAGCAGTTCTTC. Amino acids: CASQGGGSPYNEQFF.

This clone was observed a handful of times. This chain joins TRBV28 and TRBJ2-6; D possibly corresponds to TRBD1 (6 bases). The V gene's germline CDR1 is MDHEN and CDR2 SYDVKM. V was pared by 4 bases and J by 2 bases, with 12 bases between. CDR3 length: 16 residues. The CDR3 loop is CASSSPGDTGANVLTF. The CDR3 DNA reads TGTGCCAGCAGTTCGCCAGGGGACACTGGGGCCAACGTCCTGACTTTC.

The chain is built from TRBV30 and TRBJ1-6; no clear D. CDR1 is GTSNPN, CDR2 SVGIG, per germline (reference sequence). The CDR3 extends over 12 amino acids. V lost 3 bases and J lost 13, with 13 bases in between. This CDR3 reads CAWRRSELPLHF. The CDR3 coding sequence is TGTGCCTGGAGAAGATCGGAGCTTCCCCTCCACTTT.

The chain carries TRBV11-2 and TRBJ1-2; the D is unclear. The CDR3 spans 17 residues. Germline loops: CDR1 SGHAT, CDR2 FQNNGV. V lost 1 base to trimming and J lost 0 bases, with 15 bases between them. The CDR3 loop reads CASSLVPGLPTNYGYTF. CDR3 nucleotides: TGTGCCAGCAGCTTAGTCCCAGGTCTTCCAACTAACTATGGCTACACCTTC.

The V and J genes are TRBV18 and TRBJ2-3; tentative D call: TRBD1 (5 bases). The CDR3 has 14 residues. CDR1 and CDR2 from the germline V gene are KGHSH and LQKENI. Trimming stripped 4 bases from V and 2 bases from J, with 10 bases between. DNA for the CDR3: TGTGCCAGCTCACTTTCGACAGCCACAGATACGCAGTATTTT. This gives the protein CASSLSTATDTQYF.

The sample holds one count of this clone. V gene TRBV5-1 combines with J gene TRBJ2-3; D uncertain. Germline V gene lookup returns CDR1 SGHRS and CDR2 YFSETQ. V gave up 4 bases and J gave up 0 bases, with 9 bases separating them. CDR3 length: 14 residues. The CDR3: CASSPRVSTDTQYF. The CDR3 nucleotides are TGCGCCAGCAGCCCACGGGTGAGCACAGATACGCAGTATTTT. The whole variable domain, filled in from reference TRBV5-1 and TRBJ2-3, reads KAGVTQTPRYLIKTRGQQVTLSCSPISGHRSVSWYQQTPGQGLQFLFEYFSETQRNKGNFPGRFSGRQFSNSRSEMNVSTLELGDSALYLCASSPRVSTDTQYFGPGTRLTVL.

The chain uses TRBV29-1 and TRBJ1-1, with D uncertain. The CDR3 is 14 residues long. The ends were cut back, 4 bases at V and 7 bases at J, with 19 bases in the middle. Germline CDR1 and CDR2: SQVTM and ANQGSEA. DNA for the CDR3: TGCAGCGTTGGTTTTTCCGGGTTCGGCGGTGAAGCTTTCTTT. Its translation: CSVGFSGFGGEAFF.

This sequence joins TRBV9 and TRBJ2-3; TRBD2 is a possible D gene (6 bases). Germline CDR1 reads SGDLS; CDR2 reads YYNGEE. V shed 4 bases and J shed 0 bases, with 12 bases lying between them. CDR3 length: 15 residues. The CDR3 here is CASSPRRGSTDTQYF. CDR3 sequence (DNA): TGTGCCAGCAGCCCCCGGAGGGGCAGCACAGATACGCAGTATTTT.

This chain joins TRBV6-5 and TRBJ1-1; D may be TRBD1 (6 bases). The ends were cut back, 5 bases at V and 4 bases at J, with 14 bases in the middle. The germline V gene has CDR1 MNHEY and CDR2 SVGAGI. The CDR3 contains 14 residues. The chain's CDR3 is CASSVRGARTEAFF. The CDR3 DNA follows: TGTGCCAGCAGTGTCCGGGGGGCCCGCACTGAAGCTTTCTTT.

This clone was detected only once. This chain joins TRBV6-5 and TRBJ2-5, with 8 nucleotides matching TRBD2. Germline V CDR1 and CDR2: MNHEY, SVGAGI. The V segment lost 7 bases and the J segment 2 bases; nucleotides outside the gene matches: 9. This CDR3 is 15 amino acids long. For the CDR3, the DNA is TGTGCCAGCAACGCAGCGGGGGATACTCAAGAGACCCAGTACTTC. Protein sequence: CASNAAGDTQETQYF.

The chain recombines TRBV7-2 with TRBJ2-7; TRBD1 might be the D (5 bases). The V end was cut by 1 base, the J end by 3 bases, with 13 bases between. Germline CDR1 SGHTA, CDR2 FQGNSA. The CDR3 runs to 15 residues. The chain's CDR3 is CASSLVPQGLYEQYF. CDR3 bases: TGTGCCAGCAGCTTAGTCCCGCAGGGCCTCTACGAGCAGTACTTC.

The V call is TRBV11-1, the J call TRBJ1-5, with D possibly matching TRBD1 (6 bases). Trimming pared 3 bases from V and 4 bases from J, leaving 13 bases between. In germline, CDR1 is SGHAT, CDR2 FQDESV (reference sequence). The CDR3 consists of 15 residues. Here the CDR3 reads CASSLGGGMNQPQHF. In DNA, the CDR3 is TGTGCCAGCAGCTTGGGGGGGGGCATGAATCAGCCCCAGCATTTT.

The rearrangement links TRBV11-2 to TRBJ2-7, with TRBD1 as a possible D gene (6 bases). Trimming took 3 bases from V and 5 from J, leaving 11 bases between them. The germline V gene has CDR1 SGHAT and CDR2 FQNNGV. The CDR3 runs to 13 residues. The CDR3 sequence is CASSFTGFHEQYF. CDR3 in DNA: TGTGCCAGCAGCTTTACAGGGTTCCACGAGCAGTACTTC.

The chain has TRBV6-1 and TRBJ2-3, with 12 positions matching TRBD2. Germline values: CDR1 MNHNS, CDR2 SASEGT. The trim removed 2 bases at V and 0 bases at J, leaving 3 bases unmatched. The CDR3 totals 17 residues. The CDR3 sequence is CASSEWTSGASTDTQYF. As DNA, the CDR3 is TGTGCCAGCAGTGAATGGACTAGCGGGGCTAGCACAGATACGCAGTATTTT.

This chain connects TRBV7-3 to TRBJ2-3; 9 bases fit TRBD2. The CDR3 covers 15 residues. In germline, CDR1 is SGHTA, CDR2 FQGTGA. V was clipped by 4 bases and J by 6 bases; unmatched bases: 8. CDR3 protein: CASSYSGTSYDTQYF. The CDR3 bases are TGTGCCAGCAGCTACTCCGGGACTAGCTATGATACGCAGTATTTT.

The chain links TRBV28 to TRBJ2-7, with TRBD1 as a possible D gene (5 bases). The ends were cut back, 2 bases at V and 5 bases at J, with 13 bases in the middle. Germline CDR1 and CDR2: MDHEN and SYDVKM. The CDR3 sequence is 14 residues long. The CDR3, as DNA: TGTGCCAGCAGTTTAAGCCAGGGCACGGACGAGCAGTACTTC. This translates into CASSLSQGTDEQYF.

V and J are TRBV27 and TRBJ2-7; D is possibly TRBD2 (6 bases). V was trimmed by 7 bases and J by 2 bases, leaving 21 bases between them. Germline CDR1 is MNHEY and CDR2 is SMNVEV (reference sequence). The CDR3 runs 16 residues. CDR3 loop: CASKTTWGGLPYEQYF. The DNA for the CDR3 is TGTGCCAGCAAAACCACCTGGGGAGGCTTACCCTACGAGCAGTACTTC.

The CDR3 coding sequence is TGTGCCAGCAACGACAGGGTAGAGACCCAGTACTTC. The encoded protein is CASNDRVETQYF. The chain employs TRBV21-1 and TRBJ2-5; the DNA was not used to check the table's D call, TRBD1. TRBV21-1 is shown as a pseudogene. The CDR3 extends over 12 amino acids.

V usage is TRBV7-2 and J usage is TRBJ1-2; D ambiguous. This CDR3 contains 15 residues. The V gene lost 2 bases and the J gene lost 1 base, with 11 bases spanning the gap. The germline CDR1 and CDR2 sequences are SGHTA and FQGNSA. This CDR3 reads CASSLSPSINYGYTF. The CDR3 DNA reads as TGTGCCAGCAGCTTATCTCCTAGTATTAACTATGGCTACACCTTC. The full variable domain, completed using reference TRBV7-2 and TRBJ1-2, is GAGVSQSPSNKVTEKGKDVELRCDPISGHTALYWYRQSLGQGLEFLIYFQGNSAPDKSGLPSDRFSAERTGGSVSTLTIQRTQQEDSAVYLCASSLSPSINYGYTFGSGTRLTVV.

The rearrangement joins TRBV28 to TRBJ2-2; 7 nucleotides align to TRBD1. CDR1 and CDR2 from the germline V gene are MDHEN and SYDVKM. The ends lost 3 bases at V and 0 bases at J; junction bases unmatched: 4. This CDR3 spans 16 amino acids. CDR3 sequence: CASSFHGTANTGELFF. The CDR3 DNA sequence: TGTGCCAGCAGTTTTCACGGGACAGCGAACACCGGGGAGCTGTTTTTT.

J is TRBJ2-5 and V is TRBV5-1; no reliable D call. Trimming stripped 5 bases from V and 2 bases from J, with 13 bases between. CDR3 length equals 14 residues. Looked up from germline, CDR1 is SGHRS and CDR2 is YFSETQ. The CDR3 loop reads CASSLQAPQETQYF. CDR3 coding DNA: TGCGCCAGCAGTCTTCAGGCTCCTCAAGAGACCCAGTACTTC.

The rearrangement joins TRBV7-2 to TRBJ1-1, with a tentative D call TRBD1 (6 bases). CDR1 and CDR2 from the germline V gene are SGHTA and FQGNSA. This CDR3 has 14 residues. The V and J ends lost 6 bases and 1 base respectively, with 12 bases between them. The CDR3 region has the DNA TGTGCCAGCAGGAGACACAGGGAGAACACTGAAGCTTTCTTT. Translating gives CASRRHRENTEAFF. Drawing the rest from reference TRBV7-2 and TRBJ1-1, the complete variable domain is GAGVSQSPSNKVTEKGKDVELRCDPISGHTALYWYRQSLGQGLEFLIYFQGNSAPDKSGLPSDRFSAERTGGSVSTLTIQRTQQEDSAVYLCASRRHRENTEAFFGQGTRLTVV.

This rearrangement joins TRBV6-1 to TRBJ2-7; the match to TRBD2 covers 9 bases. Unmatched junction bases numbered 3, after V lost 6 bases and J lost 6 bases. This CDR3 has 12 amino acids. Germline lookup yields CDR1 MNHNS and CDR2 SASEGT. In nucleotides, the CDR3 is TGTGCCAGCAGAGGACTAGCGCGCGAGCAGTACTTC. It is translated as CASRGLAREQYF.

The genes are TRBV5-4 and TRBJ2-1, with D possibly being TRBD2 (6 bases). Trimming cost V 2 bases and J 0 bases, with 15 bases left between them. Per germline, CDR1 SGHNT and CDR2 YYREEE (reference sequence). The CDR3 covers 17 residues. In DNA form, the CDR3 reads TGTGCCAGCAGCTTCTCTGTGCTAGCGAACTCCTACAATGAGCAGTTCTTC. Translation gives CASSFSVLANSYNEQFF. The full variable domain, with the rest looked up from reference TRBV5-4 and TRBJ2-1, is ETGVTQSPTHLIKTRGQQVTLRCSSQSGHNTVSWYQQALGQGPQFIFQYYREEENGRGNFPPRFSGLQFPNYSSELNVNALELDDSALYLCASSFSVLANSYNEQFFGPGTRLTVL.

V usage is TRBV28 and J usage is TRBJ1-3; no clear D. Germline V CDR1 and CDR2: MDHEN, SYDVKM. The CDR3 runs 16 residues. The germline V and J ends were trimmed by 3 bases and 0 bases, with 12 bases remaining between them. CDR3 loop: CASSLGGLHSGNTIYF. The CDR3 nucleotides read TGTGCCAGCAGTTTGGGCGGACTTCACTCTGGAAACACCATATATTTT.

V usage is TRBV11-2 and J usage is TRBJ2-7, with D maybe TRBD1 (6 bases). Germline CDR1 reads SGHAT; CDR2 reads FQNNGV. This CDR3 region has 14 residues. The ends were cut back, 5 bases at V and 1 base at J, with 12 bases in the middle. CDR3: CASSKRDTSYEQYF. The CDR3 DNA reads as TGTGCCAGCAGCAAACGGGACACTTCCTACGAGCAGTACTTC.